Described below is a single TCR beta chain sequence and its context. This specimen belongs to a study of T cell changes during pregnancy in multiple sclerosis. The repertoire was sequenced with immunoSEQ multiplex PCR; TCRdb's copy has only in-frame clones and lacks some. The table has more than 65,000 clones, around nine tenths seen once. CDR3 length equals 14 residues. The V end was cut by 6 bases, the J end by 5 bases, with 14 bases between. In germline, CDR1 is SGHRS, CDR2 YFSETQ. This receptor was taken from a female donor with multiple sclerosis, enrolled in a pregnancy study. Sample: CD4+ T cells from peripheral blood mononuclear cells, taken before pregnancy. The rearrangement joins TRBV5-1 to TRBJ1-4; perhaps TRBD1 as D (5 bases). CDR3 sequence (DNA): TGCGCCAGCAAGGAGGGACCGGTGAATGAAAAACTGTTTTTT. Amino acids: CASKEGPVNEKLFF. The full variable domain, completed using reference TRBV5-1 and TRBJ1-4, is KAGVTQTPRYLIKTRGQQVTLSCSPISGHRSVSWYQQTPGQGLQFLFEYFSETQRNKGNFPGRFSGRQFSNSRSEMNVSTLELGDSALYLCASKEGPVNEKLFFGSGTQLSVL.